The source of this TCR beta chain is a study of radiotherapy plus CTLA-4 blockade in lung cancer. V lost 6 bases to trimming and J lost 5 bases; unmatched junction nucleotides: 10. The CDR3 has 15 residues. Germline-derived CDR1 and CDR2 are MDHEN and SYDVKM. Clones were read by immunoSEQ multiplex PCR, and TCRdb kept only the in-frame ones, dropping some. The table shows about 80,000 clones, with more than 60% occurring only once. V gene TRBV28 combines with J gene TRBJ2-3, with TRBD1 identical over 8 bases. Sequencing was performed on peripheral blood, taken from a patient treated with radiotherapy plus ipilimumab. The TCR sequence derives from a human donor with non-small cell lung cancer whose response to radiotherapy plus ipilimumab could not be evaluated. Some clones in this sample may be carry-over from other donors' samples. CDR3 sequence (DNA): TGTGCCAGCAGCCCCGCAGGGGGCAAGAAAGATACGCAGTATTTT. It encodes CASSPAGGKKDTQYF.